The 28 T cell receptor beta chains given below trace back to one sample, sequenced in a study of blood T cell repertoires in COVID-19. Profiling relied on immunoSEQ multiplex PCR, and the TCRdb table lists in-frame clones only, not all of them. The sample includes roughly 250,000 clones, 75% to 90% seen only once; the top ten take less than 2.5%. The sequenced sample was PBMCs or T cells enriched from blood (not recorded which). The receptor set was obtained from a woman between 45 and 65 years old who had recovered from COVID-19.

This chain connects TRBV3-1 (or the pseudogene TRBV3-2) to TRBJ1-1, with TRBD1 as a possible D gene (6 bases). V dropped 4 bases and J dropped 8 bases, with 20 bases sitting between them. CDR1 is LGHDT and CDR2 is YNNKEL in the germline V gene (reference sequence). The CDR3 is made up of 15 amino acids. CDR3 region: CASSPRGEPAREAFF. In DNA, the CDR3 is TGTGCCAGCAGCCCCAGGGGTGAACCAGCCAGAGAAGCTTTCTTT.

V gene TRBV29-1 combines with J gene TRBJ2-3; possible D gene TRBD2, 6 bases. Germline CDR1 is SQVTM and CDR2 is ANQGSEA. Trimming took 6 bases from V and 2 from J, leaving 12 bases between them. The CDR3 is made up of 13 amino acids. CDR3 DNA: TGCAGCGTAGAGGAGGGGTCCACAGATACGCAGTATTTT. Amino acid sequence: CSVEEGSTDTQYF.

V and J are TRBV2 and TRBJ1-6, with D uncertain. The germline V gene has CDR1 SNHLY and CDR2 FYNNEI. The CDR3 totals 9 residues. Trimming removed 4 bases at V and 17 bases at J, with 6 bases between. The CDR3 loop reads CASSARVHF. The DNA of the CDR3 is TGTGCCAGCAGTGCACGCGTCCACTTT.

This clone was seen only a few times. CDR3 in amino acids: CASSDSSAGTGNQPQHF. The CDR3 DNA sequence: TGTGCCAGCAGTGACTCTTCGGCGGGGACAGGGAATCAGCCCCAGCATTTT. The chain couples TRBV6-4 to TRBJ1-5; 9 positions match TRBD1. This CDR3 is 17 amino acids long. Trimming removed 0 bases from V and 4 bases from J; junction bases left unmatched: 7. Per the germline V gene, CDR1 is MRHNA and CDR2 is SNTAGT.

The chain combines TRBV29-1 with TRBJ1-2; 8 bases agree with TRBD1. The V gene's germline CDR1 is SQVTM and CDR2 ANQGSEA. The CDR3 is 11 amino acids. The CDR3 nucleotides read TGCACCGCAGGACAGGGAGGAAGCTACACCTTC. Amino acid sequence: CTAGQGGSYTF.

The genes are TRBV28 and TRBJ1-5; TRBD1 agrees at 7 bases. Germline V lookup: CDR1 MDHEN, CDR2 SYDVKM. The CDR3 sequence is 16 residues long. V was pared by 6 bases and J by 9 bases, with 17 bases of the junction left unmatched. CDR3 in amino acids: CASRHARTGGIMPQHF. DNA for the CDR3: TGTGCCAGCAGACACGCTAGGACAGGAGGGATCATGCCCCAGCATTTT.

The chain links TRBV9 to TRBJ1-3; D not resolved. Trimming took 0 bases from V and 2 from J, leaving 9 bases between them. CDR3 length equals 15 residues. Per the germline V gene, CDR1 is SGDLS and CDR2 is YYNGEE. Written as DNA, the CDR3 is TGTGCCAGCAGCGTAGGGAGAGGCACTGGAAACACCATATATTTT. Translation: CASSVGRGTGNTIYF.

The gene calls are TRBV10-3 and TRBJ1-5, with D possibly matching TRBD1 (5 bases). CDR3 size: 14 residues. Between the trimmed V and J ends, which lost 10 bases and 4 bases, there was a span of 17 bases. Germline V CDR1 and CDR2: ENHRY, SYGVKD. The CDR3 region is CATKGVTANQPQHF. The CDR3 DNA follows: TGTGCCACCAAAGGGGTTACGGCTAATCAGCCCCAGCATTTT.

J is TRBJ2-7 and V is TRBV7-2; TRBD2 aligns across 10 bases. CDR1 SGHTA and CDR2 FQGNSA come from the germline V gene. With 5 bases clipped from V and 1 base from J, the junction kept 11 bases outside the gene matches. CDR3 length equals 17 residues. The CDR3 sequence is CASSTPREAGGSYEQYF. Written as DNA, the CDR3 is TGTGCCAGCAGCACTCCCCGGGAAGCGGGAGGGTCCTACGAGCAGTACTTC.

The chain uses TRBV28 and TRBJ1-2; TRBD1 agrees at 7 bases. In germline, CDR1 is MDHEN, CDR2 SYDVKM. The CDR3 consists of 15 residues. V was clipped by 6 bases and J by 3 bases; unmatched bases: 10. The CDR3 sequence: CASSLTGEYYYGYTF. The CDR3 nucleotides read TGTGCCAGCAGCCTAACAGGGGAGTATTACTATGGCTACACCTTC.

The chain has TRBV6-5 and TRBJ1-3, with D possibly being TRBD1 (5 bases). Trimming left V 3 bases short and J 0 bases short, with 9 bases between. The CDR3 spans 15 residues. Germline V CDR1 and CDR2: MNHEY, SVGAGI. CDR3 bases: TGTGCCAGCAGTTATACAGGAAACTCTGGAAACACCATATATTTT. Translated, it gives CASSYTGNSGNTIYF.

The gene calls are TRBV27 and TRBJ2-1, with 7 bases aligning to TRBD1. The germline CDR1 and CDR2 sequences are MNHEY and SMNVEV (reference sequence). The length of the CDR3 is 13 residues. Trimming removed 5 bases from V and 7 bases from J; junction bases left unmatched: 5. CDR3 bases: TGTGCCAGCAGTCAATCACAGGGGAATGAGCAGTTCTTC. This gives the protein CASSQSQGNEQFF.

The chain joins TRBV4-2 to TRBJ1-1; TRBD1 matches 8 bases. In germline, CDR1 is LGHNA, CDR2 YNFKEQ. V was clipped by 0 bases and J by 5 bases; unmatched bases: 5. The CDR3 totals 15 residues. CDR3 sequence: CASSQDIQGGTEAFF. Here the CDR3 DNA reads TGTGCCAGCAGCCAAGATATACAGGGGGGAACTGAAGCTTTCTTT.

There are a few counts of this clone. CDR3 coding DNA: TGTGCGGGGGGGGAACTTAACACTGAAGCTTTCTTT. Protein sequence: CAGGELNTEAFF. The V gene is TRBV27, the J gene TRBJ1-1; D is perhaps TRBD1 (5 bases). Germline CDR1 reads MNHEY; CDR2 reads SMNVEV (reference sequence). CDR3 size: 12 residues.

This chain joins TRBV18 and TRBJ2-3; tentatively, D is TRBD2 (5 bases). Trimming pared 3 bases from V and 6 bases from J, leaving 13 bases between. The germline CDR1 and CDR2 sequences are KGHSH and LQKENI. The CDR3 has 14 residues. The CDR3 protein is CASSPPSRGDTQYF. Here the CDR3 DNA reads TGTGCCAGCTCACCTCCTTCTCGGGGTGATACGCAGTATTTT.

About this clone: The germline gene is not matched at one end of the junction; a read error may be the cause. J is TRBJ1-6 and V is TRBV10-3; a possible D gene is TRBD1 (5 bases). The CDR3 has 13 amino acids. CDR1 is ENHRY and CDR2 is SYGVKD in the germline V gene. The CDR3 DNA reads TGTGCCCTCAGGGAGGGCCCCTCTTCACCCCTCCACTTT. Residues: CALREGPSSPLHF.

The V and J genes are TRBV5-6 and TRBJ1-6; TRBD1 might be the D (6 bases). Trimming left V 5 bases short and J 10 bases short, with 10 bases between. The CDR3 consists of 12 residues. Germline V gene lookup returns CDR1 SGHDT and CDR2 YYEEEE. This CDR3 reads CASRHTGSPLHF. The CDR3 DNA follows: TGTGCCAGCAGACATACAGGGTCACCCCTCCACTTT.

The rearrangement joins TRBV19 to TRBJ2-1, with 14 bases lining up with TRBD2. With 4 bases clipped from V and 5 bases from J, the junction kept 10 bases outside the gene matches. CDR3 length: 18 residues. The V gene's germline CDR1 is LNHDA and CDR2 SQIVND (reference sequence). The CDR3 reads CASSTRGLAGGLDNEQFF. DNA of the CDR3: TGTGCCAGTAGTACACGCGGACTAGCGGGAGGCCTAGACAATGAGCAGTTCTTC.

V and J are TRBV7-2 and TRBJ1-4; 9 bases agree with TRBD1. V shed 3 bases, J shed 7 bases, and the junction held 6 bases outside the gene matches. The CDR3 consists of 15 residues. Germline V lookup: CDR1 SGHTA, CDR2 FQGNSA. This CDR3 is CASSFTGGVGEKLFF. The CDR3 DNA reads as TGTGCCAGCAGCTTTACAGGGGGCGTAGGTGAAAAACTGTTTTTT.

As DNA, the CDR3 is TGTGCCAGCAGCTCGACAGGGGCTAGCAATCAGCCCCAGCATTTT. It yields the protein CASSSTGASNQPQHF. J is TRBJ1-5 and V is TRBV11-2; 8 bases agree with TRBD1. Looked up from germline, CDR1 is SGHAT and CDR2 is FQNNGV. The V gene end was trimmed by 4 bases and the J gene end by 0 bases; junction bases not matched to a gene: 2. The CDR3 contains 15 residues.

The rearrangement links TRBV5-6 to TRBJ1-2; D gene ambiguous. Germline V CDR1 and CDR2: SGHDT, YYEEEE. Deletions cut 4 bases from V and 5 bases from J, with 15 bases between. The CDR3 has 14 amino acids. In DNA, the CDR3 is TGTGCCAGCAGCCCCCCGCTACTAGGGTATGGCTACACCTTC. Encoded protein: CASSPPLLGYGYTF.

The CDR3: CASSEAYRGSSYNEQFF. CDR3 DNA sequence: TGTGCCAGCAGTGAAGCCTACAGGGGAAGCTCCTACAATGAGCAGTTCTTC. The J gene is TRBJ2-1, the V gene TRBV6-1, with 7 bases lining up with TRBD1. The germline V gene encodes CDR1 MNHNS and CDR2 SASEGT. V gave up 0 bases and J gave up 0 bases; unmatched junction bases: 5. CDR3 size: 17 residues.

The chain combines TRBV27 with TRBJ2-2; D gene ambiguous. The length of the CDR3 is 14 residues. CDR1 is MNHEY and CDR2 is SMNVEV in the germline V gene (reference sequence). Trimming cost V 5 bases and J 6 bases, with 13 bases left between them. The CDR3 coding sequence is TGTGCCAGCAGTCTACAGTTAAGTGCCGGGGAGCTGTTTTTT. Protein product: CASSLQLSAGELFF.

In DNA, the CDR3 is TGTGCCAGCAGCGTGCACTCAGCGGACCCGATGGTTACGCAGTATTTT. It codes for CASSVHSADPMVTQYF. The chain carries TRBV9 and TRBJ2-3; tentative D call: TRBD2 (5 bases). Germline lookup yields CDR1 SGDLS and CDR2 YYNGEE. The CDR3 totals 16 residues. The V and J ends lost 2 bases and 8 bases respectively, with 21 bases between them. Looking up the rest from reference TRBV9 and TRBJ2-3 gives the full variable domain: DSGVTQTPKHLITATGQRVTLRCSPRSGDLSVYWYQQSLDQGLQFLIQYYNGEERAKGNILERFSAQQFPDLHSELNLSSLELGDSALYFCASSVHSADPMVTQYFGPGTRLTVL.

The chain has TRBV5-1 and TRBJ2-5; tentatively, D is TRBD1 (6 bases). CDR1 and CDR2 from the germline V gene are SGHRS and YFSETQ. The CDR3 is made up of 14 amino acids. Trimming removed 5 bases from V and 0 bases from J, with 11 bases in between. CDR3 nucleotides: TGCGCCAGCAGGATGACAGGCGACCAAGAGACCCAGTACTTC. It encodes CASRMTGDQETQYF.

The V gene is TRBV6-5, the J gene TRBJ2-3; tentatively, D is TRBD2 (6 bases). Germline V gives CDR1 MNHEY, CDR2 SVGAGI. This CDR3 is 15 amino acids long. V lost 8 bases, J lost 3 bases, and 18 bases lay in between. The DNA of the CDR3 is TGTGCCAGCTACGGTTACGGCGGGGTTACAGATACGCAGTATTTT. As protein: CASYGYGGVTDTQYF.

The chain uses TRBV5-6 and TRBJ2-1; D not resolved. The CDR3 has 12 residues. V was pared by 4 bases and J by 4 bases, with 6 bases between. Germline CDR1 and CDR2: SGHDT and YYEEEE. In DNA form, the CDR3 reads TGTGCCAGCAGCCCTCGGTACAATGAGCAGTTCTTC. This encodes CASSPRYNEQFF.

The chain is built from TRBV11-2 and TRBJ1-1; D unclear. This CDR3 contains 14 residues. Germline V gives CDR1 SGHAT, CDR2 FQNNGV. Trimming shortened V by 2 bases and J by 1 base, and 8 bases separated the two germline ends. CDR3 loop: CASSLSQKNTEAFF. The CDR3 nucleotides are TGTGCCAGCAGCTTAAGTCAGAAGAACACTGAAGCTTTCTTT.